The present TCR beta chain was sequenced within a study of OX40 agonist ivuxolimab in advanced cancers. Study overall: Ivuxolimab is an agonistic anti-OX40 (CD134) antibody, and patients were treated with it. Broader study findings: There was clonal expansion of CD4+ and CD8+ blood T cells by week 6 at 0.1 to 3.0 mg/kg.

This clone has more than one count but fewer than ten. Antigen unknown. Assay used: immunoSEQ multiplex PCR; TCRdb lists only in-frame clones, some missing. Among roughly 73,000 clones listed, roughly 83% were seen once. CDR3 length: 14 amino acids. CDR1 is MNHNS, CDR2 SASEGT, per germline. Losses at the gene ends were 6 bases for V and 3 bases for J; bases not matched to a gene: 6. This receptor was identified in an adult with an advanced solid tumor such as melanoma, head and neck, liver or kidney cancer. The sequenced sample was CD4+ or CD8+ T cells sorted from blood, obtained in a trial of the OX40 agonist ivuxolimab. V usage is TRBV6-1 and J usage is TRBJ2-7; 9 positions match TRBD2. Written as DNA, the CDR3 is TGTGCCAGCAGGGTGACTAGCGGAAGCTACGAGCAGTACTTC. This gives the protein CASRVTSGSYEQYF.